Listed below are T cell receptor beta chains from one sample, sequenced in a study of blood T cell repertoires in COVID-19. The assay was immunoSEQ multiplex PCR, and TCRdb's table has in-frame clones only and misses some. The data hold approximately 170,000 clones, with roughly 84% observed a single time. Sequencing was done on a sample of peripheral blood. These receptors all come from a woman of 80 years or more with active or convalescent COVID-19. Both conserved end residues are part of each CDR3. The order of the fields is J gene, D gene, clone size, V gene, CDR3 protein, CDR3 DNA. The D gene is left open where the match is weak. Rows may omit the clone size; those that give it use once, few, many or a size class.

>TRBJ2-5|.|.|TRBV5-1
CASSLEASWETQYF
TGCGCCAGCAGCTTGGAAGCGAGCTGGGAGACCCAGTACTTC
>TRBJ1-2|.|few|TRBV5-6
CASSLYGRVAGYTF
TGTGCCAGCAGCTTGTATGGCAGGGTGGCGGGCTACACCTTC
>TRBJ2-1|TRBD2|.|TRBV20-1
CSASILAGGGEQFF
TGCAGTGCTAGTATCCTAGCGGGAGGGGGTGAGCAGTTCTTC
>TRBJ2-3|TRBD2|.|TRBV14
CASSQGLAGAENTQYF
TGTGCCAGCAGCCAGGGACTAGCGGGAGCGGAGAATACGCAGTATTTT
>TRBJ2-3|.|.|TRBV19
CASRLGSTDTQYF
TGTGCCAGTAGGCTCGGGAGCACAGATACGCAGTATTTT
>TRBJ2-3|.|.|TRBV5-4
CASSSRTGTDTQYF
TGTGCCAGCAGCTCGCGGACAGGCACAGATACGCAGTATTTT
>TRBJ1-2|.|.|TRBV2
CASSENGRGSHGYTF
TGTGCCAGCAGTGAAAACGGCAGGGGCTCGCATGGCTACACCTTC
>TRBJ1-2|TRBD1|.|TRBV18
CASSQVRGRGNYGYTF
TGTGCCAGCTCCCAGGTCCGCGGCAGGGGGAACTATGGCTACACCTTC
>TRBJ1-1|TRBD1|.|TRBV5-1
CASSLIQGGTEAFF
TGCGCCAGCAGCTTGATACAGGGGGGCACTGAAGCTTTCTTT
>TRBJ2-2|.|.|TRBV6-5
CASSSSNTGELFF
.
>TRBJ1-1|TRBD1|few|TRBV27
CASSRWDRNTEAFF
TGTGCCAGCAGCCGCTGGGACAGGAACACTGAAGCTTTCTTT
>TRBJ2-1|.|.|TRBV18
CASSSNDGGSLSEQFF
TGTGCCAGCTCATCGAATGACGGGGGATCCCTAAGTGAGCAGTTCTTC
>TRBJ2-4|TRBD2|.|TRBV25-1
CASKREREGSLAKNIQYF
TGTGCCAGCAAGAGGGAACGGGAGGGTTCCCTAGCCAAAAACATTCAGTACTTC
>TRBJ2-7|.|.|TRBV18
CASSQRTDHEQYF
TGTGCCAGCTCACAACGGACAGACCACGAGCAGTACTTC
>TRBJ2-7|TRBD1|.|TRBV11-2
CASRKTDRGAYEQYF
TGTGCCAGCCGCAAAACCGACAGGGGTGCCTACGAGCAGTACTTC
>TRBJ2-4|.|.|TRBV18
CASSPRSLAKNIQYF
TGTGCCAGCTCACCACGGAGCCTAGCCAAAAACATTCAGTACTTC
>TRBJ2-7|.|.|TRBV7-2
CASSLEGSRAYEQYF
TGTGCCAGCAGCTTAGAAGGGAGTCGTGCCTACGAGCAGTACTTC
>TRBJ2-7|.|.|TRBV19
CASSTLGGGPGEQYF
TGTGCCAGTAGTACCCTAGGGGGAGGGCCGGGCGAGCAGTACTTC
>TRBJ2-5|.|.|TRBV3-1/TRBV3-2
CASSQGRMETQYF
TGTGCCAGCAGCCAAGGGAGGATGGAGACCCAGTACTTC
>TRBJ1-6|.|.|TRBV4-1
CASSQGLVLNSPLHF
TGCGCCAGCAGCCAAGGGCTAGTTCTGAATTCACCCCTCCACTTT
>TRBJ2-7|.|.|TRBV9
CASSGGNPILGEQYF
TGTGCCAGCAGTGGAGGAAACCCCATTTTGGGCGAGCAGTACTTC
>TRBJ2-7|.|.|TRBV3-1/TRBV3-2
CASSHSYEQYF
TGTGCCAGCAGCCACAGCTACGAGCAGTACTTC
>TRBJ2-5|.|.|TRBV19
CASSTPQGLIETQYF
TGTGCCAGTAGTACCCCCCAGGGGCTGATCGAGACCCAGTACTTC
>TRBJ1-6|TRBD1|.|TRBV2
CASRGDSLASPLHF
TGTGCCAGCAGGGGGGACAGTTTGGCTTCACCCCTCCACTTT
>TRBJ1-2|.|.|TRBV3-1/TRBV3-2
CASSPRRGRGMADYGYTF
TGTGCCAGCAGCCCGCGTAGGGGGAGGGGGATGGCAGACTATGGCTACACCTTC
>TRBJ1-4|.|.|TRBV11-2
CASSQRGTTNEKLFF
TGTGCCAGCAGCCAACGGGGTACAACTAATGAAAAACTGTTTTTT
>TRBJ2-2|TRBD1|.|TRBV18
CASSPGRGRGTGELFF
TGTGCCAGCTCACCAGGCAGGGGGCGAGGCACCGGGGAGCTGTTTTTT
>TRBJ1-2|.|.|TRBV5-1
CASSPYRGGDNGYTF
TGCGCCAGCAGCCCCTATAGGGGCGGGGATAATGGCTACACCTTC
>TRBJ2-2|.|once|TRBV6-6
CASSLRVGELFF
TGTGCCAGCAGCTTGCGGGTGGGGGAGCTGTTTTTT
>TRBJ2-7|TRBD2|once|TRBV27
CASSLDGLAGDPPYEQYF
TGTGCCAGCAGTTTAGATGGGCTAGCGGGAGACCCCCCCTACGAGCAGTACTTC
>TRBJ1-5|.|.|TRBV6-6
CASSPANPGASNQPQHF
TGTGCCAGCAGTCCCGCCAACCCCGGAGCTAGCAATCAGCCCCAGCATTTT
>TRBJ2-7|TRBD2|.|TRBV9
CASSVDVAGETIAYEQYF
TGTGCCAGCAGCGTAGACGTAGCGGGAGAAACAATCGCCTACGAGCAGTACTTC
>TRBJ2-7|TRBD1|.|TRBV6-1
CASREDRGGTYEQYF
TGTGCCAGCAGAGAAGACAGGGGTGGAACCTACGAGCAGTACTTC
>TRBJ1-1|TRBD1|.|TRBV27
CASSSNGQGEFMNTEAFF
TGTGCCAGCAGTTCAAACGGACAGGGTGAATTCATGAACACTGAAGCTTTCTTT
>TRBJ2-2|TRBD2|.|TRBV10-3
CAIRGTSGRFDTGELFF
TGTGCCATCAGGGGGACTAGCGGGAGGTTTGACACCGGGGAGCTGTTTTTT
>TRBJ1-1|TRBD1|.|TRBV15
CATSRDGTALIGAFF
TGTGCCACCAGCAGAGATGGGACAGCGCTAATAGGGGCTTTCTTT
>TRBJ2-5|TRBD1|.|TRBV6-5
CASTSDRGSGKTQYF
TGTGCCAGCACCTCGGACAGGGGATCCGGGAAGACCCAGTACTTC
>TRBJ1-1|.|.|TRBV27
CASSFSRANTEAFF
TGTGCCAGCAGTTTTTCCAGGGCGAACACTGAAGCTTTCTTT
>TRBJ1-1|.|.|TRBV6-1
CASSSTGTNTEAFF
TGTGCCAGCAGCTCAACAGGGACGAACACTGAAGCTTTCTTT